These T cell receptor beta chains were read from a single sample in a study of identical twins. One entry per CDR3 protein, called by TCRdb with MiXCR from the 5' RACE reads. Of approximately 590,000 distinct CDR3 sequences in the sample, approximately 10% were seen once. The same data also contributed to another study, on yellow fever vaccine responses in identical twins.

The material sequenced was PBMCs. These receptors all stem from a woman in her late teens or twenties in good health. Both conserved end residues are trimmed from each CDR3. The order of the fields is J gene, D gene, V gene, CDR3 protein. The D gene is left open where the match is weak.

>TRBJ2-7|-|TRBV18
ASSTLGEQY
>TRBJ2-7|-|TRBV12-3/TRBV12-4
ASSPSGVSSYEQY
>TRBJ1-5|-|TRBV20-1
SARVNQGQPQH
>TRBJ1-1|-|TRBV2
ASTLDTLNTEAF
>TRBJ2-6|-|TRBV25-1
ASSEAGSGANVLT
>TRBJ2-1|TRBD2|TRBV28
ASTVGASGAYNEQF
>TRBJ2-3|TRBD1|TRBV15
ATTLPSGTGGPDTQY
>TRBJ2-6|-|TRBV20-1
SESRPGANVLT
>TRBJ2-5|-|TRBV20-1
SARPTGRETQY
>TRBJ2-3|-|TRBV5-1
ASSMGGDTQY
>TRBJ2-3|TRBD2|TRBV11-2
ASSNGGGGTDTQY
>TRBJ2-7|-|TRBV11-2
ASSSVTREKVAALTEQY
>TRBJ2-3|TRBD2|TRBV29-1
SVTSGRKTDTQY
>TRBJ1-1|TRBD1|TRBV15
ATSRDTDTGVGKAF
>TRBJ2-3|-|TRBV10-3
AIKEGDTQY
>TRBJ2-3|TRBD1|TRBV14
ASRHRGPTDTQY
>TRBJ2-1|TRBD2|TRBV29-1
SVEGLAYNEQF
>TRBJ2-7|TRBD2|TRBV12-3/TRBV12-4
ASSRDTSGTSYEQY
>TRBJ2-7|-|TRBV12-3/TRBV12-4
ASRGKVSYEQY
>TRBJ2-2|-|TRBV29-1
SVGGSSSSSGELF
>TRBJ1-4|-|TRBV3-1
ASSQGLTTNEKLF
>TRBJ2-1|TRBD1|TRBV18
ASSPQAGTGGNEQF
>TRBJ2-7|TRBD1|TRBV6-1
ASRSDRAPYEQY